The next 9 T cell receptor beta chains were all read from a single sample in a study of PD-L1 blockade in urothelial cancer listed by TCRdb under 2017. The library was produced with the immunoSEQ multiplex PCR assay. This immuneACCESS table, as held by TCRdb, lists in-frame sequences with V and J called but not all clones. Of the missing ones, under half trace to an unresolved V gene in checked studies; the others have no known cause. For this sample the table gives 11,000 to 15,000 clones, of which approximately 88% were detected only once. Clones ranked in the top ten supply around 15% of the sample. The specimen comprised PBMCs, sampled around atezolizumab (anti-PD-L1) treatment. Receptors were obtained from a man between 65 and 85 years old with urothelial cancer.

The V and J genes are TRBV11-2 and TRBJ1-4; a weak D match, TRBD1 (5 bases). Trimming took 5 bases from V and 8 from J, leaving 18 bases between them. The CDR3 contains 15 residues. In germline, CDR1 is SGHAT, CDR2 FQNNGV. The CDR3 spells CASSPGQRGGEKLFF. CDR3 sequence (DNA): TGTGCCAGCAGCCCCGGACAAAGGGGTGGAGAAAAACTGTTTTTT.

This chain uses TRBV27 with TRBJ2-3; weak D call: TRBD1 (6 bases). V was shortened by 5 bases and J by 4 bases, with 16 bases between the two germline ends. Germline CDR1 MNHEY, CDR2 SMNVEV (reference sequence). CDR3 length: 15 amino acids. In DNA form, the CDR3 reads TGTGCCAGCAGTGAGGGCAGGGGCCGCGCAGATACGCAGTATTTT. This codes for CASSEGRGRADTQYF.

In its sample, this clone ranks as medium-sized. CDR3 loop: CASKPRGKYYGYTF. The CDR3 nucleotides are TGTGCCAGCAAGCCAAGGGGGAAATACTATGGCTACACCTTC. The gene calls are TRBV27 and TRBJ1-2; maybe TRBD1 (6 bases). Germline CDR1 MNHEY, CDR2 SMNVEV (reference sequence). There are 14 residues in the CDR3. Between the trimmed V and J ends, which lost 7 bases and 3 bases, there was a span of 15 bases.

The genes are TRBV7-9 and TRBJ1-5; TRBD1 aligns across 10 bases. V was clipped by 8 bases and J by 2 bases; unmatched bases: 6. Per the germline V gene, CDR1 is SEHNR and CDR2 is FQNEAQ (reference sequence). The CDR3 length is 15 residues. This CDR3 is CASGGQGGRNQPQHF. DNA of the CDR3: TGTGCCAGCGGCGGACAGGGGGGACGCAATCAGCCCCAGCATTTT.

The V call is TRBV5-4, the J call TRBJ2-5; 8 bases are a match to TRBD1. In germline, CDR1 is SGHNT, CDR2 YYREEE (reference sequence). The CDR3 runs 14 residues. With 2 bases clipped from V and 5 bases from J, the junction kept 5 bases outside the gene matches. CDR3 in amino acids: CASSFRGRGETQYF. CDR3 DNA sequence: TGTGCCAGCAGCTTCAGGGGGCGAGGGGAGACCCAGTACTTC.

V gene TRBV10-3 combines with J gene TRBJ1-6; D call uncertain. This CDR3 has 13 residues. V lost 6 bases to trimming and J lost 9 bases, with 12 bases between them. Germline values: CDR1 ENHRY, CDR2 SYGVKD. The CDR3 DNA reads as TGTGCCATCAGACTGGAAGAGGGTTCACCCCTCCACTTT. Translated, it gives CAIRLEEGSPLHF.

The chain employs TRBV7-7 and TRBJ2-5; D is possibly TRBD2 (7 bases). Germline V gives CDR1 SSHAT, CDR2 FNYEAQ (reference sequence). Trimming took off 2 bases at V and 4 bases at J, with 14 bases between the two ends. The CDR3 is made up of 15 amino acids. CDR3 amino acids: CASSLIGGQGETQYF. The DNA for the CDR3 is TGTGCCAGCAGCTTAATCGGGGGGCAAGGAGAGACCCAGTACTTC. The entire variable domain, with the rest obtained from reference TRBV7-7 and TRBJ2-5, is as follows: GAGVSQSPRYKVTKRGQDVTLRCDPISSHATLYWYQQALGQGPEFLTYFNYEAQPDKSGLPSDRFSAERPEGSISTLTIQRTEQRDSAMYRCASSLIGGQGETQYFGPGTRLLVL.

V is TRBV10-2 and J is TRBJ2-3; D remains unclear. V dropped 0 bases and J dropped 0 bases, with 7 bases sitting between them. This CDR3 contains 15 residues. Germline values: CDR1 WSHSY, CDR2 SAAADI. DNA for the CDR3: TGCGCCAGCAGTGAGTCCCCCAGTAGCACAGATACGCAGTATTTT. Translating gives CASSESPSSTDTQYF.

The chain links TRBV5-1 to TRBJ1-6; D remains unclear. Looked up from germline, CDR1 is SGHRS and CDR2 is YFSETQ. The V and J ends lost 0 bases and 12 bases respectively, with 7 bases between them. The CDR3 totals 12 residues. The CDR3 DNA sequence: TGCGCCAGCAGCTTGGGCAGCGGACCCCTCCACTTT. It translates to CASSLGSGPLHF.